These 32 T cell receptor beta chains came from one sample sequenced in a study of shared clonotypes between healthy human individuals. The assay was immunoSEQ multiplex PCR, and TCRdb's table has in-frame clones only and misses some. The sample consists of about 380,000 clones, approximately 96% of them appearing once. Sequencing was carried out using memory CD8+ T cells sorted from blood. The subset here: CD45RO+ cells pooled with CCR7-negative TemRA cells. These receptors were obtained from a man between 25 and 39 years old in good health.

The genes are TRBV4-2 and TRBJ1-5; D uncertain. This CDR3 comprises 14 residues. V was pared by 1 base and J by 3 bases, with 7 bases between. The germline V gene has CDR1 LGHNA and CDR2 YNFKEQ. The CDR3 coding sequence is TGTGCCAGCAGCCAAGGAAGCGTCAATCAGCCCCAGCATTTT. Amino acid sequence: CASSQGSVNQPQHF.

This clone appeared once. The J gene is TRBJ2-7, the V gene TRBV2; D is unclear. Per germline, CDR1 SNHLY and CDR2 FYNNEI. V was shortened by 4 bases and J by 6 bases, with 16 bases between the two germline ends. The CDR3 contains 14 residues. The CDR3: CASSVASLGGEQYF. The CDR3 region has the DNA TGTGCCAGCAGTGTTGCTAGTCTTGGTGGCGAGCAGTACTTC.

The rearrangement uses TRBV2 and TRBJ2-7; D possibly corresponds to TRBD1 (6 bases). Trimming stripped 6 bases from V and 5 bases from J, with 23 bases between. The germline gives CDR1 SNHLY, CDR2 FYNNEI. CDR3 length: 16 amino acids. This CDR3 is CASSEWTRTVTNEQYF. The CDR3 DNA reads as TGTGCCAGCAGCGAATGGACCAGGACAGTGACTAACGAGCAGTACTTC.

The J gene is TRBJ1-2, the V gene TRBV29-1; the D gene is possibly TRBD1 (6 bases). The CDR3 consists of 14 residues. CDR1 and CDR2 (germline): SQVTM, ANQGSEA. Trimming took 2 bases from V and 4 from J, leaving 14 bases between them. CDR3 region: CSVEPLDSLYGYTF. Written as DNA, the CDR3 is TGCAGCGTTGAACCGTTGGACAGTCTCTATGGCTACACCTTC.

This chain uses TRBV5-1 with TRBJ2-7, with D tentatively TRBD2 (6 bases). CDR1 and CDR2 from the germline V gene are SGHRS and YFSETQ. The CDR3 consists of 15 residues. The germline V and J ends were trimmed by 4 bases and 3 bases, with 17 bases remaining between them. CDR3 residues: CASSPALGLIYEQYF. The CDR3 nucleotides are TGCGCCAGCAGCCCAGCTCTGGGACTGATCTACGAGCAGTACTTC.

The rearrangement links TRBV6-5 to TRBJ2-7, with 8 bases that match TRBD2. V gave up 5 bases and J gave up 3 bases; unmatched junction bases: 6. The CDR3 is made up of 14 amino acids. Germline assignment: CDR1 MNHEY and CDR2 SVGAGI. The CDR3 loop reads CASSGASGFYEQYF. The DNA of the CDR3 is TGTGCCAGCAGTGGTGCTAGCGGGTTCTACGAGCAGTACTTC.

The chain joins TRBV15 to TRBJ2-6, with D possibly matching TRBD1 (6 bases). Germline V CDR1 and CDR2: LNHNV, YYDKDF (reference sequence). The CDR3 is 17 residues long. Trimming removed 4 bases from V and 4 bases from J, with 17 bases in between. CDR3: CATSMPGQSPGANVLTF. Written as DNA, the CDR3 is TGTGCCACCAGCATGCCTGGACAGTCTCCCGGGGCCAACGTCCTGACTTTC.

This chain links TRBV19 with TRBJ2-6, with D tentatively TRBD1 or TRBD2 (5 bases each). The germline gives CDR1 LNHDA, CDR2 SQIVND (reference sequence). The CDR3 is 15 amino acids. Trimming pared 5 bases from V and 1 base from J, leaving 9 bases between. The DNA for the CDR3 is TGTGCCAGTAGTGTTGGGGGATCTGGGGCCAACGTCCTGACTTTC. Amino acids: CASSVGGSGANVLTF.

This clone was counted once. The V and J genes are TRBV13 and TRBJ2-3; 9 bases are a match to TRBD2. The length of the CDR3 is 18 residues. V lost 4 bases to trimming and J lost 4 bases; unmatched junction nucleotides: 15. Germline-derived CDR1 and CDR2 are PRHDT and FYEKMQ (reference sequence). The CDR3, as DNA: TGTGCCAGCAGCTCGAGACAGGTTCAGCGGGAGGCCTCAGATACGCAGTATTTT. Its translation: CASSSRQVQREASDTQYF.

For this clone: The sample has other DNA sequences that encode this CDR3 too. The rearrangement uses TRBV5-1 and TRBJ2-5; TRBD1 aligns across 8 bases. Germline CDR1 reads SGHRS; CDR2 reads YFSETQ. The CDR3 is 11 amino acids. Losses at the gene ends were 8 bases for V and 4 bases for J; bases not matched to a gene: 1. The CDR3 DNA is TGCGCCAGTACAGGGGGAGAGACCCAGTACTTC. Encoded protein: CASTGGETQYF.

The chain uses TRBV5-8 and TRBJ2-3, with TRBD1 as a possible D gene (5 bases). The CDR3 length is 16 residues. Looked up from germline, CDR1 is SGHTS and CDR2 is YDEGEE. V was trimmed by 3 bases and J by 1 base, leaving 15 bases between them. The CDR3 nucleotides read TGTGCCAGCAGCTCCTTCAGGGCCAAGGGCACAGATACGCAGTATTTT. Its protein is CASSSFRAKGTDTQYF.

The V call is TRBV28, the J call TRBJ2-5; 11 nucleotides align to TRBD2. CDR1 and CDR2 (germline): MDHEN, SYDVKM. This CDR3 has 16 residues. The junction had 8 bases not matched to a gene; V was cut back by 3 bases and J by 5 bases. The CDR3 coding sequence is TGTGCCAGCAGTTTCCCAACTAGCGGGAGTGGCGAGACCCAGTACTTC. It specifies CASSFPTSGSGETQYF. Full variable domain (rest looked up from reference TRBV28 and TRBJ2-5): DVKVTQSSRYLVKRTGEKVFLECVQDMDHENMFWYRQDPGLGLRLIYFSYDVKMKEKGDIPEGYSVSREKKERFSLILESASTNQTSMYLCASSFPTSGSGETQYFGPGTRLLVL.

The chain joins TRBV6-9 to TRBJ1-1; no reliable D call. The V gene's germline CDR1 is MNHGY and CDR2 SVAAGI. Trimming shortened V by 6 bases and J by 4 bases, and 9 bases separated the two germline ends. The CDR3 is 12 amino acids. CDR3 in amino acids: CASSYPTTEAFF. The CDR3 DNA is TGTGCCAGCAGCTACCCGACCACTGAAGCTTTCTTT.

This rearrangement joins TRBV9 to TRBJ2-3; a possible D gene is TRBD2 (6 bases). The CDR3 consists of 15 residues. Germline values: CDR1 SGDLS, CDR2 YYNGEE. The ends were cut back, 4 bases at V and 0 bases at J, with 12 bases in the middle. CDR3 amino acids: CASSLTSWSTDTQYF. For the CDR3, the DNA is TGTGCCAGCAGCCTTACTAGCTGGAGCACAGATACGCAGTATTTT. Complete variable domain (other parts from reference TRBV9 and TRBJ2-3): DSGVTQTPKHLITATGQRVTLRCSPRSGDLSVYWYQQSLDQGLQFLIQYYNGEERAKGNILERFSAQQFPDLHSELNLSSLELGDSALYFCASSLTSWSTDTQYFGPGTRLTVL.

V gene TRBV4-2 combines with J gene TRBJ2-7; 11 nucleotides align to TRBD2. This CDR3 is built from 20 residues. The V gene's germline CDR1 is LGHNA and CDR2 YNFKEQ. After removal of 3 bases from V and 0 bases from J, the junction contained 16 bases not matched to a gene. CDR3 DNA sequence: TGTGCCAGCAGCCATCTAAGACCGGGACTAGCGGAAACGAGCTCCTACGAGCAGTACTTC. Protein: CASSHLRPGLAETSSYEQYF.

This clone was observed a single time. The CDR3 DNA reads as TGTGCCTGGAGTCGGAACAGGCTCACAGATACGCAGTATTTT. Protein sequence: CAWSRNRLTDTQYF. The V and J genes are TRBV30 and TRBJ2-3; TRBD1 might be the D (5 bases). The ends were cut back, 2 bases at V and 2 bases at J, with 11 bases in the middle. This CDR3 region has 14 residues. Germline V gene data show CDR1 as GTSNPN and CDR2 as SVGIG (reference sequence).

The V and J genes are TRBV7-8 and TRBJ2-7; D might be TRBD2 (5 bases). With 2 bases removed from V and 2 bases from J, the gap between germline ends came to 13 bases. This CDR3 is built from 15 residues. The germline CDR1 and CDR2 sequences are SGHVS and FQNEAQ. The chain's CDR3 is CASSLRSGGPYEQYF. CDR3 bases: TGTGCCAGCAGCTTACGGTCCGGCGGGCCCTACGAGCAGTACTTC.

This rearrangement joins TRBV5-1 to TRBJ1-6, with D possibly matching TRBD1 (5 bases). With 3 bases removed from V and 13 bases from J, the gap between germline ends came to 14 bases. There are 13 residues in the CDR3. Per the germline V gene, CDR1 is SGHRS and CDR2 is YFSETQ. Here the CDR3 reads CASSYQTEEPLHF. The DNA of the CDR3 is TGCGCCAGCAGCTACCAGACAGAGGAGCCCCTCCACTTT.

Of note for this clone: Other nucleotide sequences in the sample specify the same CDR3. The chain links TRBV9 to TRBJ2-3; D not certain. CDR3 length: 12 residues. Looked up from germline, CDR1 is SGDLS and CDR2 is YYNGEE. With 0 bases removed from V and 5 bases from J, the gap between germline ends came to 4 bases. The CDR3 loop reads CASSVVRDTQYF. CDR3 bases: TGTGCCAGCAGCGTAGTCAGAGATACGCAGTATTTT.

The chain couples TRBV19 to TRBJ1-3; no definite D call. CDR1 LNHDA and CDR2 SQIVND come from the germline V gene (reference sequence). The CDR3 length is 13 residues. Trimming stripped 2 bases from V and 0 bases from J, with 2 bases between. DNA of the CDR3: TGTGCCAGTAGTATAATCTCTGGAAACACCATATATTTT. Translating it yields CASSIISGNTIYF.

CDR3 in amino acids: CASRNARSHEQFF. CDR3 coding DNA: TGTGCCAGCAGAAACGCTAGGAGCCATGAGCAGTTCTTC. The rearrangement uses TRBV5-6 and TRBJ2-1; D call uncertain. Germline V gives CDR1 SGHDT, CDR2 YYEEEE. Between the trimmed V and J ends, which lost 5 bases and 8 bases, there was a span of 14 bases. CDR3 length equals 13 residues.

The chain uses TRBV13 and TRBJ2-2; D is possibly TRBD1 (5 bases). The germline V gene has CDR1 PRHDT and CDR2 FYEKMQ (reference sequence). This CDR3 has 16 residues. Trimming left V 2 bases short and J 6 bases short, with 16 bases between. This chain's CDR3 is CASSLPRAISPGELFF. CDR3 nucleotide sequence: TGTGCCAGCAGCTTACCCAGGGCGATAAGCCCCGGGGAGCTGTTTTTT.

V gene TRBV10-3 combines with J gene TRBJ2-7; D perhaps matches TRBD1 (5 bases). The CDR3 has 15 residues. Per the germline V gene, CDR1 is ENHRY and CDR2 is SYGVKD. V shed 3 bases and J shed 1 base, with 13 bases lying between them. The CDR3 is CAISDHRYLSYEQYF. As DNA, the CDR3 is TGTGCCATCAGTGATCACAGGTACTTATCCTACGAGCAGTACTTC.

As concerns this clone: Different DNA sequences within this sample yield the same CDR3. The chain uses TRBV5-1 and TRBJ1-1; D not certain. Germline V gives CDR1 SGHRS, CDR2 YFSETQ. Trimming shortened V by 2 bases and J by 2 bases, and 7 bases separated the two germline ends. This CDR3 is built from 13 residues. This CDR3 is CASSFGSNTEAFF. CDR3 bases: TGCGCCAGCAGCTTTGGCAGTAACACTGAAGCTTTCTTT.

This clone was picked up one time. This chain joins TRBV7-9 and TRBJ2-3, with unresolved D. Germline V gene sequence: CDR1 SEHNR, CDR2 FQNEAQ (reference sequence). Trimming took off 7 bases at V and 5 bases at J, with 7 bases between the two ends. This CDR3 is built from 11 residues. The CDR3 DNA reads as TGTGCCAGCACGAATCAAGATACGCAGTATTTT. Protein product: CASTNQDTQYF.

Regarding this clone: This CDR3 is also generated by other DNA sequences in the sample. The chain recombines TRBV5-1 with TRBJ1-2, with 8 bases identical to TRBD1. J was trimmed by 5 bases and V by 0 bases; bases with no gene match: 0. From germline, CDR1 is SGHRS and CDR2 YFSETQ. The CDR3 has 13 amino acids. This CDR3 is CASSLDRGYGYTF. The DNA of the CDR3 is TGCGCCAGCAGCTTGGACAGGGGGTATGGCTACACCTTC.

The rearrangement uses TRBV4-1 and TRBJ2-7; tentative D call: TRBD2 (6 bases). Trimming removed 1 base at V and 6 bases at J, with 13 bases between. Looked up from germline, CDR1 is MGHRA and CDR2 is YSYEKL. The CDR3 has 14 amino acids. The CDR3 bases are TGCGCCAGCAGCCAAGTATGGGCAGCGGGCGAGCAGTACTTC. Protein product: CASSQVWAAGEQYF.

The chain recombines TRBV27 with TRBJ2-1, with D unclear. V was clipped by 3 bases and J by 5 bases, with 20 bases between them. The germline CDR1 and CDR2 sequences are MNHEY and SMNVEV (reference sequence). The CDR3 runs to 17 residues. The CDR3 nucleotides are TGTGCCAGCAGTTTTATCATTGGACCAAGTAGAAACAATGAGCAGTTCTTC. Translated, it gives CASSFIIGPSRNNEQFF.

The chain combines TRBV29-1 with TRBJ2-1; tentatively, D is TRBD2 (6 bases). CDR1 is SQVTM, CDR2 ANQGSEA, per germline. Trimming left V 3 bases short and J 3 bases short, with 15 bases between. The CDR3 extends over 15 amino acids. The CDR3 region is CSVDDPGVNYNEQFF. The CDR3 region has the DNA TGCAGCGTTGACGATCCGGGAGTTAACTACAATGAGCAGTTCTTC.

As DNA, the CDR3 is TGTGCCAGCAGTTTGTCCGTCCTAAACACCATATATTTT. Residues: CASSLSVLNTIYF. The chain combines TRBV28 with TRBJ1-3, with D unclear. Germline CDR1 is MDHEN and CDR2 is SYDVKM. Trimming stripped 3 bases from V and 6 bases from J, with 9 bases between. The CDR3 has 13 residues.

The V gene is TRBV9, the J gene TRBJ1-1, with 7 positions matching TRBD1. This CDR3 has 16 amino acids. Per germline, CDR1 SGDLS and CDR2 YYNGEE. The trim removed 3 bases at V and 0 bases at J, leaving 8 bases unmatched. CDR3 coding DNA: TGTGCCAGCAGCGGTAGGCGGGACAGCATGAACACTGAAGCTTTCTTT. Amino acids: CASSGRRDSMNTEAFF. Full variable domain (outside the CDR3, taken from reference TRBV9 and TRBJ1-1): DSGVTQTPKHLITATGQRVTLRCSPRSGDLSVYWYQQSLDQGLQFLIQYYNGEERAKGNILERFSAQQFPDLHSELNLSSLELGDSALYFCASSGRRDSMNTEAFFGQGTRLTVV.

The chain joins TRBV19 to TRBJ1-3, with TRBD1 identical over 8 bases. The CDR3 covers 16 residues. The germline V gene has CDR1 LNHDA and CDR2 SQIVND (reference sequence). Unmatched junction bases numbered 9, after V lost 4 bases and J lost 4 bases. The CDR3 nucleotides are TGTGCCAGTAGTACACTTCAGGGGGCGAGAGGAAACACCATATATTTT. Its protein is CASSTLQGARGNTIYF.